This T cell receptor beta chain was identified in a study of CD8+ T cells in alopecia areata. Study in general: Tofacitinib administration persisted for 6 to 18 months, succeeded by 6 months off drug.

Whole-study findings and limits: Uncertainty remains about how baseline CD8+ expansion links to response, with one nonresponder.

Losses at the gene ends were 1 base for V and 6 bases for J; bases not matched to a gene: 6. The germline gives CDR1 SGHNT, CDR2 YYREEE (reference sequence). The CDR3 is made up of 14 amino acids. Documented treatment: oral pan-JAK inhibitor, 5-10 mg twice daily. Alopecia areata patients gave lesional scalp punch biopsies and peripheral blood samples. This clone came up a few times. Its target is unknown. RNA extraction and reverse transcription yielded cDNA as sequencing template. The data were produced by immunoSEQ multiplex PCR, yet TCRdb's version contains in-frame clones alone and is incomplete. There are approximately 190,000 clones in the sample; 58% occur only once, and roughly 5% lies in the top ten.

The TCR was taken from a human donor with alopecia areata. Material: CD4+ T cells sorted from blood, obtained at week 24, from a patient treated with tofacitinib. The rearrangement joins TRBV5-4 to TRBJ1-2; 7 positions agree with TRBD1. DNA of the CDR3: TGTGCCAGCAGCTTGAGTCCCGACAGGGATGGCTACACCTTC. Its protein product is CASSLSPDRDGYTF.